This is a list of T cell receptor beta chains from one sample in a study of T cell repertoires in cytomegalovirus infection. Each CDR3 protein gets one entry after TCRdb re-called the reads with MiXCR. The repertoire consists of hundreds of thousands of distinct CDR3 sequences, with 9.5% occurring once and the leading ten covering 3.5% to 4.5%. The sequenced material came from PBMCs. Source of these receptors: a human donor in good health (CMV status not recorded). Some clones in this sample may be carry-over from other donors' samples. Both conserved end residues are part of each CDR3. The order of the fields is V gene, J gene, D gene, clone size, CDR3 DNA, CDR3 protein. The D gene is left open where the match is weak. A row's size may be missing; if present it is once, few, many or a size class.

TRBV7-2	TRBJ2-7	TRBD1	few	TGTGCCAGCAGCTTAGGTTTGGGACAGGGGACTCTTTCCTACGAGCAGTACTTC	CASSLGLGQGTLSYEQYF
TRBV12-3/TRBV12-4	TRBJ2-2	TRBD2	many	TGTGCCAGCAGTTTCCTGACTAGCGGGAGGTACACCGGGGAGCTGTTTTTT	CASSFLTSGRYTGELFF
TRBV15	TRBJ1-1	.	.	TGTGCCACCAGCAGTATCTTCCTCAGGGCCCAAGAGGGAGCTTTCTTT	CATSSIFLRAQEGAFF
TRBV7-2	TRBJ2-7	.	many	TGTGCCAGCAGCTTAGGACCTACAGGGAGCGAGCAGTACTTC	CASSLGPTGSEQYF
TRBV11-3	TRBJ2-7	TRBD1	.	TGTGCCAGCAGCTTAGCTGAGGGACAGGGGAACGAGCAGTACTTC	CASSLAEGQGNEQYF
TRBV7-8	TRBJ2-3	.	many	TGTGCCAGCAGCTCCTGGTCGGGAACAGATACGCAGTATTTT	CASSSWSGTDTQYF
TRBV7-9	TRBJ2-6	TRBD1	many	TGTGCCAGCCAGGGGGCTATAACGTCTGGGGCCAACGTCCTGACTTTC	CASQGAITSGANVLTF
TRBV7-2	TRBJ1-5	.	many	TGTGCCAGCAGCCCCAGGGGAGGCCAGCCCCAGCATTTT	CASSPRGGQPQHF
TRBV10-3	TRBJ2-2	TRBD2	many	TGTGCCATCAGTGAGTCGACTCGGGGACTAGCCAACACCGGGGAGCTGTTTTTT	CAISESTRGLANTGELFF
TRBV6-1	TRBJ1-3	.	many	TGTGCCAGCAGTGGACAGTACGGAAACACCATATATTTT	CASSGQYGNTIYF
TRBV6-2/TRBV6-3	TRBJ2-5	.	.	TGTGCCAGCAGCTCGGTAGGCCAGAACCAAGAGACCCAGTACTTC	CASSSVGQNQETQYF
TRBV12-3/TRBV12-4	TRBJ2-3	.	few	TGTGCCAGCAGTTTTCGGTTGGGGGCCCGATTAACAGATACGCAGTATTTT	CASSFRLGARLTDTQYF
TRBV7-2	TRBJ2-7	.	many	TGTGCCAGCAGCTTGAGACAGGACTGGGGGGAGCAGTACTTC	CASSLRQDWGEQYF
TRBV20-1	TRBJ1-5	TRBD1	.	TGCAGTGCTAGAGCCATGACAGGGAAGGGCAATCAGCCCCAGCATTTT	CSARAMTGKGNQPQHF
TRBV7-9	TRBJ2-1	.	few	TGTGCCAGCAGCTTAGAACCCAAGCCGAACAATGAGCAGTTCTTC	CASSLEPKPNNEQFF
TRBV7-2	TRBJ1-6	TRBD1	many	TGTGCCAGCAGCCAGACAGGGGCGGGGAGGAATTCACCCCTCCACTTT	CASSQTGAGRNSPLHF